These 10 T cell receptor beta chains were sequenced from one sample in a study of T cell repertoires in cytomegalovirus infection. TCRdb processed the reads anew with MiXCR; each CDR3 protein has one entry. The repertoire holds approximately 550,000 distinct CDR3 sequences, with approximately 15% as singletons. Sequences were obtained from CD8+ T cells from PBMCs. Source of these receptors: a human donor in good health (CMV status not recorded). Some clones in this sample may be carry-over from other donors' samples.

The J gene is TRBJ1-4, the V gene TRBV6-5, with D possibly TRBD1 on 6 matching bases. Germline lookup yields CDR1 MNHEY and CDR2 SVGAGI. Trimming took off 5 bases at V and 6 bases at J, with 19 bases between the two ends. This CDR3 contains 16 residues. The CDR3: CASSPRVGGRDEKLFF. The DNA for the CDR3 is TGTGCCAGCAGTCCAAGGGTCGGGGGCAGAGATGAAAAACTGTTTTTT.

This clonotype was counted many times. The V and J genes are TRBV7-9 and TRBJ2-3; D is ambiguous. Per the germline V gene, CDR1 is SEHNR and CDR2 is FQNEAQ (reference sequence). The V end was cut by 5 bases, the J end by 3 bases, with 15 bases between. The CDR3 sequence is 15 residues long. The chain's CDR3 is CASSLSSRRTDTQYF. The CDR3, as DNA: TGTGCCAGCAGCCTTAGTTCCCGACGGACAGATACGCAGTATTTT.

This clonotype was seen repeatedly, ten times or more. CDR3 nucleotides: TGTGCCAGTAGCCCTCGCAGGGAAACTGAAGCTTTCTTT. Translation: CASSPRRETEAFF. This chain joins TRBV19 and TRBJ1-1; possible D gene TRBD1, 5 bases. The CDR3 is 13 residues long. CDR1 is LNHDA and CDR2 is SQIVND in the germline V gene (reference sequence). The ends were cut back, 6 bases at V and 5 bases at J, with 13 bases in the middle.

The rearrangement uses TRBV7-6 and TRBJ2-3; TRBD2 aligns across 8 bases. V trimming: 5 bases; J trimming: 3 bases; junction bases outside the gene matches: 10. The CDR3 is 16 amino acids. Germline assignment: CDR1 SGHVS and CDR2 FNYEAQ. CDR3: CASSRLGRGGTDTQYF. DNA of the CDR3: TGTGCCAGCAGCAGACTTGGCCGGGGGGGTACAGATACGCAGTATTTT.

This clonotype was seen ten or more times. The V and J genes are TRBV6-5 and TRBJ1-4; perhaps TRBD1 as D (6 bases). The germline CDR1 and CDR2 sequences are MNHEY and SVGAGI. Trimming shortened V by 6 bases and J by 7 bases, and 15 bases separated the two germline ends. The CDR3 extends over 14 amino acids. The CDR3 region is CASSYRAVGEKLFF. CDR3 coding DNA: TGTGCCAGCAGCTACAGGGCGGTTGGTGAAAAACTGTTTTTT.

This clonotype has only a few counts. The V and J genes are TRBV27 and TRBJ2-3; 8 positions agree with TRBD2. Trimming at V came to 0 bases and at J to 0 bases, leaving 8 bases not matched to a gene. The CDR3 is made up of 18 amino acids. Germline assignment: CDR1 MNHEY and CDR2 SMNVEV (reference sequence). CDR3 in amino acids: CASSLSLLSGGSTDTQYF. CDR3 DNA: TGTGCCAGCAGTTTATCATTGTTGAGCGGGGGAAGCACAGATACGCAGTATTTT.

This rearrangement joins TRBV2 to TRBJ2-2; D possibly matches TRBD1 or TRBD2 (5 bases each). The CDR3 covers 16 residues. Germline CDR1 reads SNHLY; CDR2 reads FYNNEI. V was clipped by 3 bases and J by 7 bases, with 18 bases between them. In DNA form, the CDR3 reads TGTGCCAGCAGTGATAGGGGCCAGAAAGGGAGCGGGGAGCTGTTTTTT. This translates into CASSDRGQKGSGELFF.

CDR3 sequence reads: CASSLAGHQPQHF. The CDR3 DNA reads as TGTGCCAGCAGCTTAGCTGGACATCAGCCCCAGCATTTT. The chain couples TRBV7-9 to TRBJ1-5, with unresolved D. Germline V gene sequence: CDR1 SEHNR, CDR2 FQNEAQ (reference sequence). Trimming left V 0 bases short and J 5 bases short, with 5 bases between. The CDR3 has 13 amino acids.

A few counts support this clonotype. The CDR3 sequence is CASSPRRSGELFF. The CDR3 nucleotides read TGTGCCAGCAGTCCCCGGAGGTCCGGGGAGCTGTTTTTT. The chain is built from TRBV6-1 and TRBJ2-2, with a tentative D call TRBD2 (5 bases). CDR1 and CDR2 from the germline V gene are MNHNS and SASEGT. The CDR3 covers 13 residues. Trimming took off 5 bases at V and 6 bases at J, with 10 bases between the two ends.

The chain employs TRBV19 and TRBJ1-2; tentative D call: TRBD1 (5 bases). The V gene's germline CDR1 is LNHDA and CDR2 SQIVND (reference sequence). The length of the CDR3 is 16 residues. V was shortened by 6 bases and J by 0 bases, with 17 bases between the two germline ends. CDR3 DNA sequence: TGTGCCAGTAGAAATAGGGGAGGGATTTCTAACTATGGCTACACCTTC. Its protein is CASRNRGGISNYGYTF.